This is a list of T cell receptor beta chains from one sample in a study of monozygotic twins with inflammatory bowel disease. TCRdb re-called the 5' RACE reads; one entry per CDR3 protein, DNA not given. The sample table sets out roughly 120,000 distinct CDR3 sequences. Material: blood. These receptor sequences come from a human donor with ulcerative colitis or Crohn's disease, or a healthy co-twin of an affected twin (not recorded which). CDR3s include the opening cysteine and the closing phenylalanine or tryptophan.

j_call v_call cdr3_aa
TRBJ2-1 TRBV9 CASSPEGDTYNEQFF
TRBJ2-3 TRBV20-1 CSANVLAGGMGTDTQYF
TRBJ1-6 TRBV27 CASSLIPNSPLHF
TRBJ2-3 TRBV7-9 CASSLGFQGAQYF
TRBJ2-5 TRBV18 CASSPQQALQETQYF
TRBJ1-1 TRBV5-1 CASSSRVINTEAFF
TRBJ2-6 TRBV5-1 CASRLNRDAGANVLTF
TRBJ2-1 TRBV10-3 CATESSGGYNEQFF
TRBJ1-1 TRBV7-2 CASSSNVGREAFF
TRBJ1-3 TRBV7-9 CASSRGLTLSGNTIYF
TRBJ1-6 TRBV6-1 CASSTWGTHDSSPLHF
TRBJ2-4 TRBV12-3/TRBV12-4 CASSLTGQNIQYF
TRBJ2-1 TRBV10-3 CAISVRGNEQFF
TRBJ1-2 TRBV19 CASMEDLREQTNGYTF
TRBJ2-3 TRBV29-1 CSVTTGDSTDTQYF
TRBJ2-7 TRBV7-9 CASSLGQGAVYEQYF
TRBJ1-4 TRBV11-2 CASSTRGAGLLDEKLFF
TRBJ1-2 TRBV11-2 CASSPLGEPSGYYGYTF
TRBJ1-5 TRBV5-6 CASSLQGVTQPQHF
TRBJ2-1 TRBV12-3/TRBV12-4 CASSLSAEAIHNEQFF
TRBJ1-1 TRBV18 CASSPLEGLNTEAFF
TRBJ2-2 TRBV11-3 CASSLVAGSTGELFF
TRBJ1-3 TRBV7-2 CASSSTVLSGNTIYF
TRBJ1-5 TRBV28 CASSNTRNQPQHF
TRBJ2-7 TRBV15 CATSIGYEQYF
TRBJ1-5 TRBV5-6 CASSLAGGGGNQPQHF
TRBJ2-3 TRBV3-1 CASSPAFDTQYF
TRBJ1-6 TRBV6-5 CASSYSRYSSYNSPLHF
TRBJ2-5 TRBV5-1 CASSLGTGNQETQYF
TRBJ1-2 TRBV29-1 CSVEDSYDYTF
TRBJ1-5 TRBV12-3/TRBV12-4 CASSSDRGLGNQPQHF
TRBJ2-1 TRBV5-1 CASRPLAGVTYNEQFF
TRBJ2-1 TRBV3-1 CASSQDRYNEQFF
TRBJ2-4 TRBV20-1 CSADSGEADIQYF
TRBJ1-2 TRBV29-1 CSVEVGHGYTF
TRBJ2-7 TRBV6-5 CASSYSPLGLEQYF
TRBJ2-3 TRBV7-2 CASSLEVVAVDTQYF
TRBJ2-6 TRBV27 CASSMGQGLTGANVLTF
TRBJ2-7 TRBV29-1 CSVDFGRTDAYEQYF
TRBJ2-5 TRBV24-1 CATSDPSGLQETQYF
TRBJ1-6 TRBV7-2 CASSLGSVTNSPLHF
TRBJ2-1 TRBV7-9 CASSSRHIPDGNEQFF
TRBJ2-3 TRBV9 CASSPEVWGGPRYTDTQYF
TRBJ2-1 TRBV7-9 CASSLVHNEQFF
TRBJ2-7 TRBV20-1 CSARDDGLSYEQYF
TRBJ2-4 TRBV13 CASTSPLLAKNIQYF